This TCR beta chain was identified in a study of shared clonotypes between healthy human individuals. Germline CDR1 MDHEN, CDR2 SYDVKM. The CDR3 extends over 14 amino acids. Trimming shortened V by 8 bases and J by 0 bases, and 10 bases separated the two germline ends. Notes on the study in general: Exclusively blood specimens were collected; tissue repertoires likely differ.

The authors ran the assay at deep level. Around 32,000 T cell genomes, or around 300 ng DNA, went into unsorted PBMC replicate PCRs. Some clones are missing from TCRdb's copy, which holds only in-frame ones; the method was immunoSEQ multiplex PCR. The table shows nearly 500,000 clones, with 60% to 85% occurring only once. A note on this clone: Its target is unknown.

Caucasian adults residing in Nashville, Tennessee made up all the donors. Sequenced material: PBMCs. This clonotype originated in a woman aged 40 to 49 in good health. Some clones in this sample may be carry-over from other donors' samples. The chain couples TRBV28 to TRBJ1-4, with unresolved D. CDR3 bases: TGTGCCAGCTTTTCCACCACAACTAATGAAAAACTGTTTTTT. Its protein product is CASFSTTTNEKLFF.